The 7 T cell receptor beta chains below all came from one sample that was sequenced in a study of T cells in Graves' hyperthyroidism and ophthalmopathy. Researchers amplified the TCR beta CDR3 regions from RNA transcripts. An initial round of RT-PCR targeting the TCR CDR3 relied on the HTBI primer set. TCRdb independently ran MiXCR on the multiplex PCR reads; one entry per CDR3 protein. The sample lists 300,000 to 350,000 distinct CDR3 sequences, around 20% occurring once. The sequencing input was blood. These receptors all come from a woman in her fifties or sixties with Graves' hyperthyroidism.

This clonotype occurred a few times. The chain couples TRBV20-1 to TRBJ2-7, with 7 bases lining up with TRBD2. Trimming cost V 6 bases and J 6 bases; bases outside gene matches: 14. Germline-derived CDR1 and CDR2 are DFQATT and SNEGSKA (reference sequence). CDR3 length equals 14 residues. The CDR3 DNA reads as TGCAGTGCGGGGGACTACCTGAATACTGGCGAGCAGTACTTC. Its translation: CSAGDYLNTGEQYF.

The genes are TRBV3-1 and TRBJ2-1; no clear D. In germline, CDR1 is LGHDT, CDR2 YNNKEL (reference sequence). The CDR3 loop spans 15 amino acids. V lost 0 bases, J lost 5 bases, and 11 bases lay in between. CDR3 in DNA: TGTGCCAGCAGCCAAGAAGTCGAGTTGGACAATGAGCAGTTCTTC. Protein product: CASSQEVELDNEQFF.

This chain links TRBV2 with TRBJ2-7; D may correspond to TRBD1 or TRBD2 (6 bases each). V was trimmed by 6 bases and J by 5 bases, leaving 17 bases between them. The CDR3 sequence is 14 residues long. Germline V CDR1 and CDR2: SNHLY, FYNNEI. As DNA, the CDR3 is TGTGCCAGCAGCTCCCCCCAGGGGACTCACGAGCAGTACTTC. As protein: CASSSPQGTHEQYF.

Comment on this clonotype: A much more abundant neighbour one base away suggests this may be a read error. The chain recombines TRBV27 with TRBJ1-2; 8 positions match TRBD1. The CDR3 runs 14 residues. Per germline, CDR1 MNHEY and CDR2 SMNVEV (reference sequence). As DNA, the CDR3 is TGTGCCAGCAGGGGGACAGGAGCAAACTATGGCTACATCTTC. It specifies CASRGTGANYGYIF.

This clonotype was recorded at least ten times. The chain combines TRBV7-9 with TRBJ1-2, with unresolved D. CDR1 SEHNR and CDR2 FQNEAQ come from the germline V gene (reference sequence). The CDR3 covers 13 residues. Trimming took 7 bases from V and 1 from J, leaving 10 bases between them. CDR3 DNA: TGTGCCAGCACCGAGGCGGGTAACTATGGCTACACCTTC. This gives the protein CASTEAGNYGYTF.

This clonotype has a handful of counts. The junction and the germline gene differ at one end; a read error may be behind it. V gene TRBV10-3 combines with J gene TRBJ1-1; possible D gene TRBD1, 6 bases. Germline CDR1 reads ENHRY; CDR2 reads SYGVKD. This CDR3 spans 14 amino acids. Here the CDR3 DNA reads TGTGCCAGCAGTCCCACAGGGAGGGCCACTGAAGCTTTCTTT. It translates to CASSPTGRATEAFF.

This clonotype was found many times. This chain connects TRBV24-1 to TRBJ2-1; D not resolved. Trimming took 0 bases from V and 4 from J, leaving 9 bases between them. Germline V gene sequence: CDR1 KGHDR, CDR2 SFDVKD. The CDR3 extends over 15 amino acids. CDR3: CATSDLKVRYNEQFF. In DNA, the CDR3 is TGTGCCACCAGTGATTTGAAGGTGCGATACAATGAGCAGTTCTTC.